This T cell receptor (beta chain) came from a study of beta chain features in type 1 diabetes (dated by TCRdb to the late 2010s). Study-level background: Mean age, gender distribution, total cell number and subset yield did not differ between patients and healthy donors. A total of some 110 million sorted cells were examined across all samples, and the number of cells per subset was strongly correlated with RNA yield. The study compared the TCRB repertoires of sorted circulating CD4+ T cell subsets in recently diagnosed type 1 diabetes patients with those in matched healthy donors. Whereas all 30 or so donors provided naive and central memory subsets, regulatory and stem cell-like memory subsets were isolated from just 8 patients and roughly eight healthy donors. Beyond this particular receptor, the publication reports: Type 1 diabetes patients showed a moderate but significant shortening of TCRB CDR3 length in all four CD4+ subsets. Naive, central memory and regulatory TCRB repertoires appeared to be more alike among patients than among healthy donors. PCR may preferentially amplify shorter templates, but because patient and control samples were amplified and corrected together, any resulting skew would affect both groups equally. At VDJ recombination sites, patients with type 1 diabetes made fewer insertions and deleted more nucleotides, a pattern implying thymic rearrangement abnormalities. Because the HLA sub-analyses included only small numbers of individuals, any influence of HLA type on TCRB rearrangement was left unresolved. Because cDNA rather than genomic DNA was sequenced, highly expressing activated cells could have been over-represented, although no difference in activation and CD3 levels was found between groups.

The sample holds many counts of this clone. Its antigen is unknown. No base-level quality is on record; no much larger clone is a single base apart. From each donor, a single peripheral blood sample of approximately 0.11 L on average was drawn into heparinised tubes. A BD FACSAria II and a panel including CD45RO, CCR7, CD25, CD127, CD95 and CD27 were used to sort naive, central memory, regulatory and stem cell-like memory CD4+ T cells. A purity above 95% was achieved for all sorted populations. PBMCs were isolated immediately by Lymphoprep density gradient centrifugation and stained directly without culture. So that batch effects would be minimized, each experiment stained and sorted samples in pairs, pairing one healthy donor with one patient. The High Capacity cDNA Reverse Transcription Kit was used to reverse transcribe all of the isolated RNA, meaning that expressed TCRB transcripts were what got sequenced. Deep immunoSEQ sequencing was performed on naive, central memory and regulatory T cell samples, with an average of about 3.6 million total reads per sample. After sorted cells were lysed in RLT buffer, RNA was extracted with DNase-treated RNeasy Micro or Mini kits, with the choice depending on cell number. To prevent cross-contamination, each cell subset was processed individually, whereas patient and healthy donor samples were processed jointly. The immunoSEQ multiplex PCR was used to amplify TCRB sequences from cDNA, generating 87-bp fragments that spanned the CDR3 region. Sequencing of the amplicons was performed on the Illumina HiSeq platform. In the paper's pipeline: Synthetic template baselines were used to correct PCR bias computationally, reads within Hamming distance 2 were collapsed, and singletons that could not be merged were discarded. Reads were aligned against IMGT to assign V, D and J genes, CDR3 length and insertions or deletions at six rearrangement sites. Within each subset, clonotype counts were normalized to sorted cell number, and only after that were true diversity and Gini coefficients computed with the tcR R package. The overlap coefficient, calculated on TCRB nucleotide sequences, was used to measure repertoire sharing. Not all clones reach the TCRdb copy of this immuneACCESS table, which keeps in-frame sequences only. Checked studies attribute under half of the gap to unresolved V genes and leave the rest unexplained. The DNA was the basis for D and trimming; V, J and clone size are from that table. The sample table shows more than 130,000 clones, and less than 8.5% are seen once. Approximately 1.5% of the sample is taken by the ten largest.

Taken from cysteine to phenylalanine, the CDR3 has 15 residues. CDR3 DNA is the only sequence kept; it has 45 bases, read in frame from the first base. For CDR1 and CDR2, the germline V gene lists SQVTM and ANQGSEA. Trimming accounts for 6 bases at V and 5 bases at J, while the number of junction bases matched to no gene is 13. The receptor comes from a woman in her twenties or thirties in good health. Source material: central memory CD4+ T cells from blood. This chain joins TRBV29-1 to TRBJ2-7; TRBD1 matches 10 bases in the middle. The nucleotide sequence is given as TGCAGCGTGAGTTACCCGGGACAGGGGAATAACGAGCAGTACTTC. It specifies CSVSYPGQGNNEQYF.